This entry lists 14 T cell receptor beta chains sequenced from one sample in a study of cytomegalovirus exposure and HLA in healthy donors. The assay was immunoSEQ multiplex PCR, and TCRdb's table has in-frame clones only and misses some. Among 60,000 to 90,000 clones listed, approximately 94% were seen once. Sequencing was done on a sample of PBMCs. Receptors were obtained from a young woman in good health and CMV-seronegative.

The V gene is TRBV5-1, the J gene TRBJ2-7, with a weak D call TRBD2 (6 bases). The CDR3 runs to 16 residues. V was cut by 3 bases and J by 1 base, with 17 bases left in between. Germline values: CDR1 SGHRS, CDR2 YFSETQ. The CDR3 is CASSSLGIAESYEQYF. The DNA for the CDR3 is TGCGCCAGCAGCTCTTTAGGGATAGCGGAATCCTACGAGCAGTACTTC. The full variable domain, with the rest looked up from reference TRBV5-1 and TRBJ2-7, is KAGVTQTPRYLIKTRGQQVTLSCSPISGHRSVSWYQQTPGQGLQFLFEYFSETQRNKGNFPGRFSGRQFSNSRSEMNVSTLELGDSALYLCASSSLGIAESYEQYFGPGTRLTVT.

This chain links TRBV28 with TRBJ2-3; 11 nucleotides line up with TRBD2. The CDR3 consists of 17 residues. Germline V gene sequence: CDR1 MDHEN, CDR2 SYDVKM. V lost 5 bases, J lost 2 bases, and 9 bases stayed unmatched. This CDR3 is CASSRIGLAGDTDTQYF. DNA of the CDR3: TGTGCCAGCAGTAGAATTGGACTAGCGGGCGACACAGATACGCAGTATTTT.

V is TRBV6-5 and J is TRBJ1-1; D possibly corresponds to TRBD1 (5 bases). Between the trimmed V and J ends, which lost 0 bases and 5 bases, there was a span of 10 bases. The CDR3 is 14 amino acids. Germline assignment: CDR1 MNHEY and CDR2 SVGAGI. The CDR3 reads CASSYSFRATEAFF. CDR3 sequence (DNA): TGTGCCAGCAGTTACTCTTTCAGGGCGACTGAAGCTTTCTTT.

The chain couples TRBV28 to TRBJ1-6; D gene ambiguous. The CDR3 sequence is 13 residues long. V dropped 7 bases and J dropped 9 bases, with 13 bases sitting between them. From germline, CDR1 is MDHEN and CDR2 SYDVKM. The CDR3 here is CASNTRVGSPLHF. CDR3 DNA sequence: TGTGCCAGCAATACGCGGGTGGGTTCACCCCTCCACTTT.

CDR3 sequence (DNA): TGTGCCAGCTCACCACCGGATCGGGAGAGCTCCTACAATGAGCAGTTCTTC. This translates into CASSPPDRESSYNEQFF. The gene calls are TRBV18 and TRBJ2-1; possibly TRBD2 for D (6 bases). With 0 bases removed from V and 0 bases from J, the gap between germline ends came to 12 bases. The CDR3 covers 17 residues. Germline loops: CDR1 KGHSH, CDR2 LQKENI.

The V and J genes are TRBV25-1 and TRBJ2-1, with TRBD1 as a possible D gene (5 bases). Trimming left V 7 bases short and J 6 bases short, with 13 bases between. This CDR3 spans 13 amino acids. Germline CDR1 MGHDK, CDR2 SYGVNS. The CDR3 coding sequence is TGTGCCAGCATGGACATATTAGGCAATGAGCAGTTCTTC. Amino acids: CASMDILGNEQFF.

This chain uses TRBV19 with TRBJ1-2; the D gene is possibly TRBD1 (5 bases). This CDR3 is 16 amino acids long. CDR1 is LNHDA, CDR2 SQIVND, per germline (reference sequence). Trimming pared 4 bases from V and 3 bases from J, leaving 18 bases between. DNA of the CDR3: TGTGCCAGTAGTAATCTTTTAGGAGCGGGACACTATGGCTACACCTTC. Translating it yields CASSNLLGAGHYGYTF.

CDR3 loop: CASSPRPGTGRTEAFF. The CDR3 nucleotides read TGCGCCAGCAGCCCTCGCCCCGGGACAGGGCGGACTGAAGCTTTCTTT. The chain joins TRBV4-1 to TRBJ1-1, with 9 bases fitting TRBD1. Unmatched junction bases numbered 11, after V lost 4 bases and J lost 5 bases. The CDR3 is made up of 16 amino acids. Germline V gene data show CDR1 as MGHRA and CDR2 as YSYEKL.

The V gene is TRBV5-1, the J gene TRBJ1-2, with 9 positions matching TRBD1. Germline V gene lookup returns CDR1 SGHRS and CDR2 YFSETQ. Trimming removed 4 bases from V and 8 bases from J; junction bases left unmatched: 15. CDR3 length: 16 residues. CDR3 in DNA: TGCGCCAGCAGCCTTGGCCTAGGGGGACAGGGATCCGGCTACACCTTC. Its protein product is CASSLGLGGQGSGYTF. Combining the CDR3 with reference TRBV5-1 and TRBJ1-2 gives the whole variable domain KAGVTQTPRYLIKTRGQQVTLSCSPISGHRSVSWYQQTPGQGLQFLFEYFSETQRNKGNFPGRFSGRQFSNSRSEMNVSTLELGDSALYLCASSLGLGGQGSGYTFGSGTRLTVV.

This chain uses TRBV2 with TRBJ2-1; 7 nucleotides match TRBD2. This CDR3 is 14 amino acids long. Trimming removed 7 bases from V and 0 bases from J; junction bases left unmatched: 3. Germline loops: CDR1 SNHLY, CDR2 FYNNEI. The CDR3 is CASKSGGSYNEQFF. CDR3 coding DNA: TGTGCCAGCAAATCGGGGGGCTCCTACAATGAGCAGTTCTTC.

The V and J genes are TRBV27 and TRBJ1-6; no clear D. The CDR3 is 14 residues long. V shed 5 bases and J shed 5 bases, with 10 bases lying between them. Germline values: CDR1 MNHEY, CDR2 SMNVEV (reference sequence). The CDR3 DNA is TGTGCCAGCAGTATACAGACCCATAATTCACCCCTCCACTTT. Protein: CASSIQTHNSPLHF.

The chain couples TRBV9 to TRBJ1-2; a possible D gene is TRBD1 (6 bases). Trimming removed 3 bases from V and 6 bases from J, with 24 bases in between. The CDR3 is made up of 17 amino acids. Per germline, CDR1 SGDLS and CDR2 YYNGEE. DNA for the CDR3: TGTGCCAGCAGCGGAATAGACGTGGGAACAGGGCGTAATGGCTACACCTTC. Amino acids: CASSGIDVGTGRNGYTF. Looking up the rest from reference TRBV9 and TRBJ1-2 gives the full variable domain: DSGVTQTPKHLITATGQRVTLRCSPRSGDLSVYWYQQSLDQGLQFLIQYYNGEERAKGNILERFSAQQFPDLHSELNLSSLELGDSALYFCASSGIDVGTGRNGYTFGSGTRLTVV.

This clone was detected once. CDR3 region: CASSQGKRFTGELFF. CDR3 DNA: TGCGCCAGCAGCCAAGGGAAGCGGTTCACCGGGGAGCTGTTTTTT. The chain is built from TRBV4-3 and TRBJ2-2; D possibly corresponds to TRBD2 (5 bases). The CDR3 consists of 15 residues. V was pared by 1 base and J by 4 bases, with 10 bases between. Looked up from germline, CDR1 is LGHNA and CDR2 is YSLEER.

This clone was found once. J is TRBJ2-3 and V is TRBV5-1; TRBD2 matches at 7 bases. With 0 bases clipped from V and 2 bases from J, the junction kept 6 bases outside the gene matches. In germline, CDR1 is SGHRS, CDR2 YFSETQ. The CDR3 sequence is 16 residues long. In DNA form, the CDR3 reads TGCGCCAGCAGCTTGGAGCGCGGGACTACCACAGATACGCAGTATTTT. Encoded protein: CASSLERGTTTDTQYF.